This T cell receptor (beta chain) emerged from a study of cytomegalovirus exposure and HLA in healthy donors (TCRdb year 2017). General notes on the study: According to an earlier analysis of 450 to 650 of the donors, some 180 million T cells yielded roughly 100 million unique TCR beta sequences and approximately 280 Gb of sequence data. An early release that covered about 600 HLA-typed donors contained approximately 300 gigabases of sequencing data and tens of millions of unique TCR sequences. Among the approximately 400 genotyped donors, around 81% belonged to the genetic ancestry cluster associated with self-reported Caucasian donors. The aim of the study was to test whether cataloging public T cell receptors could identify signatures of past pathogen exposure. The study profiled the T cell repertoires of about 720 subjects by immunosequencing and related them to cytomegalovirus serostatus. A separate validation cohort of roughly 130 different subjects was used in addition to the approximately 700-subject first cohort. To predict cytomegalovirus infection status, the study brought together high-throughput TCR immunosequencing, statistical association of individual TCRs with disease status, and machine learning. A later analysis re-examined previously published TCR beta repertoires from hundreds of donors and added high-resolution HLA genotyping to investigate patterns of TCR occurrence. In the later analysis, no new phenotypic data were used to find candidate immune exposures; instead, reliance was placed on TCR beta sequences and their occurrence across donors. To decide whether each TCR beta V gene segment behaved as functional or pseudogenic, an earlier analysis of approximately 620 of the donors relied on high-throughput TCR beta sequencing. Donor age, sex, ethnicity and CMV serostatus were collected together with the repertoire data. A later genetic analysis took genome-wide SNP genotypes for 398 of the 666 donors and used that subset as a discovery cohort. Every discovery cohort repertoire had been produced on one sequencing platform. Class I and class II HLA loci were covered by the typing at four-digit resolution. The number of typed donors differed by locus: about 620-640 for A, B, C, DRB1 and DQB1; 500 to 550 for DQA1; around 610 for DPA1; and roughly 490 for DPB1. About 5 DR-DQ haplotypes were handled as single units for association and clustering, since linkage in the cohort was strong. Across about 380 genotyped donors of the cohort, an average of roughly 250,000 unique TCR beta nucleotide sequences per donor were sequenced, and approximately 19% of those sequences were non-productive.

As for this clone: Its antigen is still unknown. Base quality data are lacking; no much larger clone is found one base away.

The cohort comprised several hundred healthy bone marrow donors. At the time of sampling, every cohort member was nominally healthy, though immune exposures that went unrecorded were likely present. The donor was CMV seropositive and was included in the group of approximately 300 seropositive cohort members. A peripheral blood sample was provided by each donor, and peripheral blood mononuclear cells were used for TCR beta sequencing. Genomic DNA was extracted from the blood cell samples with the Qiagen DNeasy Blood Extraction Kit. The full study reports these points: An association between a missense DCLRE1C variant and V-gene and J-gene trimming of TCR beta chains was found in a later genetic analysis and replicated in an independent cohort. Only TCR beta chains were sequenced in this cohort, and the absence of alpha or paired-chain data limited detectable features. Compared with equally common non-associated chains, HLA-associated TCR beta chains in a later analysis were more clonally expanded and had lower generation probabilities. The study listed 164 TCR beta chains as associated with cytomegalovirus. In an earlier analysis of some 550 of the donors, most TCR beta V segments were observed in productive rearrangements about 87% or about 30% of the time, broadly matching IMGT annotations. According to a later genetic analysis, donors in an Asian-associated ancestry cluster had fewer N-insertions in productive TCRs than the approximately 670-donor mean. Some IMGT-functional V segments, including TRBV6-2 and TRBV6-3, could not be distinguished by the 87-base-pair reads and were therefore excluded. Roughly uniform sequencing depth across donors was assumed in presence/absence analyses, although this assumption may not hold. Three of the identified cytomegalovirus-associated TCR beta chains were confirmed in vitro to be specific for cytomegalovirus antigens. In a later analysis, several top co-occurrence clusters were reported to appear linked to parvovirus B19, influenza, CMV and Epstein-Barr virus. Cytomegalovirus status was reported to be diagnosed by the classifier with high specificity and sensitivity in both the original and validation cohorts. HLA typing was unavailable for some donors at each locus, so association tests used only the typed subset. Linkage disequilibrium might explain the correlated functional status among segregating V segments, but an unknown experimental factor could not be ruled out. A further reported finding was that TCR beta sequences accurately predicted the HLA-A and HLA-B alleles for most subjects in the first cohort. In a later analysis, most CMV-associated TCR beta chains were found to appear HLA-restricted, with HLA associations seemingly driven largely by CMV exposure. The authors suggested that the approach could potentially be generalized to other disease states and immunological phenotypes. Specific HLA alleles were associated with 15,000 to 20,000 TCR beta sequences at a false discovery rate of 0.05 in a later analysis. When HLA alleles, especially DR and DQ, strongly co-occurred, attributing TCR associations to individual alleles was difficult. A group of highly shared sequence variants was considered likely to be a technical artifact of the sequencing pipeline. In a later analysis, TCR association rates were found to vary across HLA loci, with the most associated TCRs seen for DRB1 alleles and the fewest for HLA-C alleles. The only immune exposure information available for the cohort was CMV serostatus. Most TCR sequences were observed very rarely across donors, whereas some public TCRs were present in many individuals. The earlier analysis of nearly 600 of the donors excluded about 16 rarely observed V segments, including chromosome 9 orphons, because counts were too low.

Libraries were prepared through the immunoSEQ multiplex PCR assay. A mixture of 60 forward primers for TCR Vbeta segments and 13 reverse primers for TCR Jbeta segments was used in the multiplex PCR. The CDR3 region of rearranged TCR beta genes was amplified from genomic DNA by a multiplex PCR assay. The Illumina HiSeq System was used to sequence the amplified TCR beta libraries as 87-base-pair reads. In the source study's methods: A later analysis counted about 76 million unique TCR beta chains across the approximately 700 repertoires, and 9 million to 14 million of these chains were shared by at least two donors. Raw reads were error-corrected and collapsed into unique sequences by a nearest-neighbor algorithm in which closely related sequences were merged to remove PCR and sequencing errors. CDR3 sequences were aligned to IMGT reference sequences to assign V, D and J gene segments. Each retained sequence needed at least a six-nucleotide match to both a V gene segment and a J gene segment. Rearrangements were called productive when the CDR3 lacked stop codons and stayed in frame with V and J; all others were non-productive. CDR3 was defined according to IMGT convention as the region running from the second conserved V-encoded cysteine to the conserved J-encoded phenylalanine. In an earlier analysis of more than 550 of the donors, sequences lacking an unambiguous match to a single V gene segment were excluded. An earlier analysis of 587 of the donors called V segments functional above 56.7% productive rearrangements and segregating when the between-donor standard deviation exceeded 5%. To diagnose cytomegalovirus status from the catalog of TCR beta chain sequences, a statistical classification framework was built. V and J gene assignment, in a later analysis, came from comparing TCR nucleotide sequences with IMGT/GENE-DB human TR gene sequences. In a later analysis, CDR3 sequences and most-parsimonious VDJ recombination scenarios were assigned using the TCRdist pipeline. In a later analysis, every TCR beta chain was defined by the combination of its CDR3 amino acid sequence and its V-gene family, and reads without a unique V-gene family were dropped. A later analysis removed 550 to 650 highly shared, low-generation-probability nucleotide sequences to deal with suspected cross-contamination and a sequencing artifact. In a later analysis, a clonal expansion index was calculated for each public chain from normalized within-repertoire ranks of inferred template counts. A later analysis computed generation probabilities with a VDJ recombination model fitted to out-of-frame rearrangements, and checked the results against IGoR. Hypergeometric tests were used in a later analysis to score TCR-TCR, TCR-HLA and TCR-CMV co-occurrence, with a repertoire-size bias correction applied to the TCR pairs. In a later analysis, false discovery rates were estimated by permuting HLA or CMV assignments 20 times. In a later analysis, co-occurring TCRs were grouped using DBSCAN, and TCRdist sequence similarity was added for clustering within HLA-allele-positive subsets. Repertoires with fewer than 30,000 or more than 120,000 public chains were left out of co-occurrence clustering, as were five repertoires with anomalous nucleotide sharing. As stored in TCRdb, this immuneACCESS dataset retains in-frame rearrangements with V and J assigned. A fraction of the clones does not appear; measured against another copy, unresolved V genes explain less than half of the discrepancy, and the remainder lacks a known reason. For V, J and clone size, that table is used; D and trimming come from the DNA. This sample comprises 100,000 to 150,000 clones, approximately 78% of them detected only once. The ten largest clones represent under 13% of the sample.

Reading from cysteine to phenylalanine, the CDR3 counts 16 amino acids. Only CDR3 DNA is held: 48 bases, read in frame from base 1. Sequences MNHEY (CDR1) and SMNVEV (CDR2) are obtained from the germline V gene (reference sequence). Relative to germline, V is missing 4 bases and J is missing 2 bases, with 10 bases of the junction outside any gene match. Sequencing was performed on PBMCs. This TCR was recovered from a man aged 25 to 40 in good health and CMV-seropositive. The rearrangement joined TRBV27 to TRBJ1-1; TRBD1 aligns with 7 central bases. The CDR3 region has the sequence CASSSQGSGENTEAFF. The DNA sequence is TGTGCCAGCAGTTCACAGGGGTCCGGGGAAAACACTGAAGCTTTCTTT.